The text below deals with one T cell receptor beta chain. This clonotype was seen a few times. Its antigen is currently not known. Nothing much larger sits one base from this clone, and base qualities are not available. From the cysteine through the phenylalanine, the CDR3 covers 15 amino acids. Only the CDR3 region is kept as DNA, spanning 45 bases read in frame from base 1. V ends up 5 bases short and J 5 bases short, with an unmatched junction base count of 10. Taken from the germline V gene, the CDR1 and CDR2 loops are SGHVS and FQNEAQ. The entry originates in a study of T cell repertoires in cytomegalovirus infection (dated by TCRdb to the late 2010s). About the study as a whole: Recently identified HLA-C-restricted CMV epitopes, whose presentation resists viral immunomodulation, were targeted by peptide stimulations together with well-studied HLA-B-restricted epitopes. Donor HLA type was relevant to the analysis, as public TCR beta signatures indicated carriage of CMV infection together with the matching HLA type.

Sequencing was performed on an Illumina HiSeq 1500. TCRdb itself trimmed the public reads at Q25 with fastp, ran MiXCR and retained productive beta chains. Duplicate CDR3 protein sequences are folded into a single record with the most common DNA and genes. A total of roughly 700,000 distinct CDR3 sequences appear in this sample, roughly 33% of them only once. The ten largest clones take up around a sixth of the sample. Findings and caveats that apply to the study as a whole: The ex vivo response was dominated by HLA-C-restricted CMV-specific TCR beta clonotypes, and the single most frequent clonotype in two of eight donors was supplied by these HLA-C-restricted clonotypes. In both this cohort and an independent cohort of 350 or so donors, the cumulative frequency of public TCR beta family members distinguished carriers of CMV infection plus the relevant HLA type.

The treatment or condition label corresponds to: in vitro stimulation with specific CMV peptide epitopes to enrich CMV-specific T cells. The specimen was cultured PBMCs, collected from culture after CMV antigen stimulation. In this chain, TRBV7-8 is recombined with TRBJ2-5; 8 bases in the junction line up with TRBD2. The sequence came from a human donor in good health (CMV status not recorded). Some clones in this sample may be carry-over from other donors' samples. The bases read TGTGCCAGCAGCCTCGGAGCGGGAGATTTGGAGACCCAGTACTTC. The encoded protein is CASSLGAGDLETQYF.